Each of the 3 T cell receptor beta chains below was sequenced from the same sample in a study of Ad26.COV2.S vaccination and SARS-CoV-2 variants. Using immunoSEQ multiplex PCR, the repertoire was profiled, and TCRdb retains in-frame clones only, with some absent. The table lists 500,000 or so clones, approximately 88% of them singletons. The treatment is: roughly 18 received Ad26.COV2.S at low or high dose, single or two shots; 5 received placebo; per-sample allocation not given. The study sampled participants on day 63 after the first vaccine or placebo injection. The source was peripheral blood, collected in a trial of Ad26.COV2.S vaccine versus placebo. The source of these receptors is a person aged 18-65 years who received the Ad26.COV2.S COVID-19 vaccine or a placebo.

The chain joins TRBV9 to TRBJ2-6, with D tentatively TRBD1 (5 bases). This CDR3 comprises 15 residues. CDR1 and CDR2 (germline): SGDLS, YYNGEE. Trimming pared 4 bases from V and 0 bases from J, leaving 8 bases between. Written as DNA, the CDR3 is TGTGCCAGCAGCTCACAGGTCTCTGGGGCCAACGTCCTGACTTTC. Its protein is CASSSQVSGANVLTF.

The J gene is TRBJ1-5, the V gene TRBV30, with D possibly TRBD1 on 5 matching bases. The CDR3 totals 15 residues. Trimming cost V 0 bases and J 4 bases, with 13 bases left between them. Germline V gene data show CDR1 as GTSNPN and CDR2 as SVGIG (reference sequence). CDR3 loop: CAWSVGRAPNQPQHF. CDR3 nucleotide sequence: TGTGCCTGGAGTGTAGGCAGGGCCCCAAATCAGCCCCAGCATTTT.

The gene calls are TRBV7-9 and TRBJ1-1; no clear D gene. This CDR3 is 12 amino acids long. Trimming took 1 base from V and 4 from J, leaving 4 bases between them. The germline V gene encodes CDR1 SEHNR and CDR2 FQNEAQ (reference sequence). The CDR3 nucleotides read TGTGCCAGCAGCTTAGAGGCCACTGAAGCTTTCTTT. It codes for CASSLEATEAFF.